Detailed here is one T cell receptor beta chain. Per the authors' pipeline: Using reference gene primer amplification, nucleated cell counts were estimated. This table comes from immunoSEQ multiplex PCR, and its TCRdb copy is limited to in-frame clones, with some not included. The V and J calls and clone size come from that table; D and trimming were worked out from the DNA. The sample holds 180,000 or so clones, roughly 83% seen once. These data belong to a study of blood T cell repertoires in COVID-19. The CDR3 runs to 13 residues. Trimming removed 5 bases at V and 10 bases at J, with 15 bases between.

The genes are TRBV12-3 or TRBV12-4 and TRBJ2-1; D might be TRBD1 (6 bases). The receptor's source is a woman aged 55 to 70 who had recovered from COVID-19. The source material was PBMCs or T cells enriched from blood (not recorded which). The CDR3 DNA sequence: TGTGCCAGCAGTGTAAACAGGGTTTCCGAGCAGTTCTTC. This sequence encodes CASSVNRVSEQFF.